This T cell receptor beta chain comes out of a study of blood T cell repertoires in COVID-19. As for the study in general: The cDNA or gDNA used as material had been derived from T cells, B-cell-depleted T cells, or PBMCs.

Study processing details: Amplification of reference gene primers was used by the study to estimate nucleated cell counts. The protocol was immunoSEQ multiplex PCR, while the TCRdb copy is restricted to in-frame clones and leaves out a portion. V and J calls and clone size are given by that table; D and trimming were obtained from the DNA. This table holds some 150,000 clones, about 87% found once. What was sequenced was peripheral blood. This receptor was obtained from a man aged 50 to 59 with active COVID-19.

In nucleotides, the CDR3 is TGTGCCAGCAGCCTCAGACTAGCGGGGGACGAGCAGTACTTC. Its protein is CASSLRLAGDEQYF. The chain couples TRBV6-5 to TRBJ2-7, with 12 bases aligning to TRBD2. From germline, CDR1 is MNHEY and CDR2 SVGAGI. This CDR3 is built from 14 residues. Trimming took 6 bases from V and 5 from J; bases not matched to a gene: 5.